This T cell receptor beta chain derives from a study of T cell responses to AZD1222 COVID-19 vaccine. The repertoire was sequenced with immunoSEQ multiplex PCR; TCRdb's copy has only in-frame clones and lacks some. Counted here are 120,000 to 150,000 clones, 92% occurring once; the ten biggest clones make up about 3%. CDR3 size: 17 residues. V gave up 8 bases and J gave up 3 bases, with 23 bases separating them. Germline CDR1 is MNHEY and CDR2 is SMNVEV (reference sequence). The rearrangement links TRBV27 to TRBJ1-5, with a weak D call TRBD1 (5 bases). This TCR came from an adult in good health. The sample was peripheral blood, taken on day 0 of AZD1222 vaccination. The chain's CDR3 is CASQNRAGMLSNQPQHF. In DNA form, the CDR3 reads TGTGCCAGCCAAAATAGGGCAGGGATGTTGTCCAATCAGCCCCAGCATTTT.